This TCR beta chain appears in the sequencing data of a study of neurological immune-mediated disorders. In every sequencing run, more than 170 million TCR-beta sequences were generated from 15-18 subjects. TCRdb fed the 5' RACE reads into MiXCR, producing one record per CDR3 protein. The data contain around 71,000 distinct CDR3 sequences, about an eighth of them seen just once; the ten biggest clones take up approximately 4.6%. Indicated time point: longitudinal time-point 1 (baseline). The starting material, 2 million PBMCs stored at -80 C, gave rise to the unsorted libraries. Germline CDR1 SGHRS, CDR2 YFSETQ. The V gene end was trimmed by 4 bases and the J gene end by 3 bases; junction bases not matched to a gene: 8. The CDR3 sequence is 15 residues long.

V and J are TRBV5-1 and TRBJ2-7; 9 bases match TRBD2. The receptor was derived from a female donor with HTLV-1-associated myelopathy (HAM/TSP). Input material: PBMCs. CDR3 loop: CASSPAGGLGYEQYF. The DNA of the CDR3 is TGCGCCAGCAGCCCGGCGGGGGGGCTAGGCTACGAGCAGTACTTC.